One sample yielded the 3 T cell receptor beta chains listed below, sequenced in a study of T-cell memory formation after mild COVID-19. TCRdb redid the calling of the 5' RACE reads with MiXCR, one entry per CDR3 protein. The data contain around 25,000 distinct CDR3 sequences, 7.4% of them singletons. Sequencing input: PBMCs or a T cell subset sorted from them (not recorded which). These TCRs come from an adult woman who had mild COVID-19 (a few samples of this study predate the infection). Cell type and time point are not known.

The table lists this clonotype with many counts. This chain connects TRBV27 to TRBJ2-1, with D uncertain. Germline CDR1 and CDR2: MNHEY and SMNVEV (reference sequence). V lost 5 bases and J 2 bases, leaving 13 bases between the germline ends. The CDR3 runs 15 residues. The CDR3 loop is CASSPGGRPYNEQFF. CDR3 bases: TGTGCCAGCAGTCCCGGCGGTAGGCCCTACAATGAGCAGTTCTTC.

A few counts support this clonotype. The chain has TRBV7-9 and TRBJ1-1; TRBD1 might be the D (5 bases). The V gene's germline CDR1 is SEHNR and CDR2 FQNEAQ (reference sequence). The V end lost 3 bases, the J end lost 1 base, and 15 bases lay between the germline ends. This CDR3 is 16 amino acids long. CDR3: CASSFSQGSGNTEAFF. As DNA, the CDR3 is TGTGCCAGCAGCTTTAGTCAGGGATCAGGGAACACTGAAGCTTTCTTT.

This clonotype is labeled as medium-sized. This chain's CDR3 is CASSLAGDQPQHF. The CDR3 DNA reads as TGTGCCAGCAGCTTAGCAGGGGATCAGCCCCAGCATTTT. V gene TRBV5-6 combines with J gene TRBJ1-5; a possible D gene is TRBD1 (6 bases). Trimming shortened V by 2 bases and J by 5 bases, and 8 bases separated the two germline ends. The CDR3 has 13 residues. The germline V gene has CDR1 SGHDT and CDR2 YYEEEE.